This T cell receptor beta chain was sequenced for a study of T cells in Graves' hyperthyroidism and ophthalmopathy (dated by TCRdb to the late 2010s). Background for the entire study: Peripheral blood samples were taken at initial diagnosis, before any treatment was given. To identify TCR V-J signatures that set the groups apart, the researchers used a discovery cohort of approximately 98 patients, made up of about 44 with Graves' ophthalmopathy and 57 with stable Graves' hyperthyroidism. The paper reports TCR Vbeta CDR3 sequencing of roughly 140 peripheral blood samples: under 45 ophthalmopathy, fewer than 80 hyperthyroidism and around 17 progressor patients. In addition, the study compared T-cell repertoires in thyroid tissue and in blood from 6 or 7 Graves' hyperthyroidism patients. Once sampling was done, hyperthyroidism patients were given methimazole at a starting dose of 30 mg daily, whereas ophthalmopathy patients were given high-dose intravenous methylprednisolone. Prospective prediction of ophthalmopathy was tested in an independent validation cohort consisting of 18 hyperthyroidism patients and about 17 patients who later progressed to ophthalmopathy. The 100 discovery patients were randomly split 7:3 into training and test sets. The study at large found these results: Most expanded thyroid clonotypes (frequency above 0.001) were also found in blood, which suggests that blood repertoires may mirror thyroid immune responses. A 13 V-J signature model separated ophthalmopathy from stable hyperthyroidism, with approximately 86% sensitivity and 81% to 83% specificity in cross-validation and 80%/75% in testing. No statistical method was used to fix the sample size in advance, and group allocation was not hidden from the investigators. In validation, progression to ophthalmopathy was predicted by the model with nearly 71% sensitivity and 72% to 80% specificity, a median of roughly 6.4 months before onset.

The TCR beta CDR3 regions were amplified from the RNA transcripts. A first-round RT-PCR of the TCR CDR3 used the HTBI primer set with the Qiagen OneStep RT-PCR kit. A second multiplex PCR round built the libraries, followed by size selection and purification. Sequencing of the libraries was done on an Illumina HiSeq2000 using paired-end 100 bp reads. Per the original workflow: Raw data were processed with SOAPnuke, discarding reads with adapters, uncalled bases, mean Phred below 15, or no exact constant-primer or identifier match. High-quality paired reads were merged using COPE v1.2.5, and each unique nucleotide sequence was defined as a clonotype. Clonotypes were aligned to IMGT TRBV, TRBD and TRBJ reference segments using MiTCR v1.1. The analysis was restricted to V-J combinations with a frequency above 0.0001, which together covered 99.2% of the repertoires. A TCS score was defined as the ratio of F50 (clonal expansion) to E x V (chaos), with BLOSUM62-based TCRdist applied between CDR3 peptides within each V-J. Welch's t-statistics and random forest reduced around 520 V-J features to roughly 13, which were used in a naive Bayes classifier (R e1071). The public reads were run again by TCRdb, first through fastp at Q25 and then through MiXCR, and only productive beta chains were kept. Entries are consolidated by CDR3 protein sequence, retaining the most common genes and DNA. TCRdb, rather than the study authors, made the V and J calls. The sample table records some 320,000 distinct CDR3 sequences; approximately 14% of these occur just once. Around 32% of the sample belongs to the ten largest clones.

Ophthalmopathy patients had moderately to severely active disease, Clinical Activity Score of at least 3, NOSPECS grade of at least 4, and duration under 3 months. Any patient with an uncontrolled infection, another autoimmune disease, pregnancy or lactation was excluded. Diagnoses were based on clinical symptoms, serum thyroxine and TRAb, thyroid ultrasound and orbital computed tomography. PBMCs were isolated from about 9 ml of fresh peripheral blood by Ficoll-Paque density gradient centrifugation. Trizol reagent was used to extract total RNA, and RNA quality was then checked on an Agilent 2100 Bioanalyzer. A word on this clonotype: The clone's antigen remains unknown. It has no much larger one-base neighbor in the sample; base qualities were not kept.

Source material: blood. This clonotype was sampled from a woman in her forties with Graves' ophthalmopathy.

The CDR3 protein is CASSQVGTLTYEQYF. The nucleotides read TGCGCCAGCAGCCAGGTAGGGACTCTGACCTACGAGCAGTACTTC. The chain uses TRBV4-1 and TRBJ2-7, with TRBD2 as a weak D call on 6 bases. Its CDR3 holds 15 amino acids, cysteine through phenylalanine. Just CDR3 DNA is preserved here, 45 bases in frame from base 1. The germline V gene gives CDR1 as MGHRA and CDR2 as YSYEKL. V sheds 3 bases and J sheds 2 bases, leaving 14 bases between their ends.